This T cell receptor (beta chain) was recovered during a study of vaccination and CD4 T cells after COVID-19 (dated by TCRdb to the early 2020s). Broadly, across the study: SARS-CoV-2 positivity had been established in the convalescent patients by nasal swab PCR, and mild disease was recorded in several of these patients and severe disease in one. The convalescent cohort comprised six males and four females, including two Hispanic individuals, seven Caucasians, two Asians and one multiracial person. For stimulating the cultures, overlapping spike peptide pools were used, derived from SARS-CoV-2 as well as from the common cold coronaviruses HCoV-NL63, HCoV-OC43 and HCoV-229E. Post-vaccine blood samples were taken a median of 72 days after the second vaccine dose, with a range of roughly 13 to 250 days. Participants got two doses of the Pfizer-BioNTech BNT162b2 vaccine (n=8) or two doses of the Moderna mRNA-1273 vaccine (n=2). Control cultures used a CEFX viral epitope pool as positive control, an HIV-1 Nef peptide pool as negative control, or no peptide. In roughly 10 COVID-19 convalescent patients and a handful of infection-naive healthy vaccine recipients, the spike-specific CD4+ TCR repertoire before mRNA vaccination was compared with the repertoire after mRNA vaccination. Post-COVID blood samples were collected from convalescent patients a median of around 100 days after diagnosis, with a range of about 35 to 161 days.

The sample's treatment or condition label, in plain terms: approximately nine-day PBMC culture with coronavirus spike peptide pools or control peptides (ViraFEST assay). To expand antigen-specific T cells with peptide pools and then pick out the expanded clonotypes through TCR sequencing, the study relied on the ViraFEST assay. Positive SARS-CoV-2 PCR tests in the convalescent patients dated from March to December 2020, before Alpha, Beta and Delta variants emerged in the United States. Each well held 2 million to 2.5 million PBMCs cultured with approximately 9.2 ug/ml peptide pools in IMDM containing around 5% human AB serum and around 10 IU/ml IL-2. Half of the culture medium was replaced with fresh IL-2-containing medium on days 3 and 7. After less than twelve days of culture, CD4+ T cells were isolated by negative selection with the EasySep CD4+ T cell isolation kit. Ficoll-Paque Plus gradient centrifugation was used to isolate PBMCs from whole blood, and the isolated PBMCs were then either used fresh or cryopreserved at -140C. Triplicate wells were generally used for each culture condition.

The library was obtained by PCR. At the Johns Hopkins FTIC core, DNA from the cultured CD4+ T cells underwent TCR sequencing with the Oncomine TCR Beta short-read assay. Genomic DNA was extracted from the cultured CD4+ T cells with the QIAamp micro DNA kit. Oncomine TCR Beta libraries from cultured CD4+ T cells were pooled with unique dual indexes and sequenced on an Illumina iSeq 100. The study's processing was this. Non-productive sequences were filtered out, and CDR3s that did not start with C, did not end with F or W, or were shorter than 7 amino acids were discarded. The MANAFEST web application identified antigen-specific clonotypes by comparing peptide-stimulated wells against reference wells and other culture wells. Positive clones required FDR below 0.05, an odds ratio above 5, and productive frequency above 0.1% in at least two of three replicate wells. Cross-reactive clonotypes were defined as significantly expanded in both SARS-CoV-2 spike wells and at least one common cold coronavirus spike condition. Using R version 3.6.1, CDR3 homology was evaluated through Levenshtein distances (stringdist) along with unrooted phylogenetic trees (ape). The public reads were quality trimmed at Q25 with fastp and then assembled into clones with MiXCR by TCRdb, keeping productive beta chains. Rows are combined by CDR3 protein, so each entry shows the most common genes and DNA. TCRdb, rather than the study authors, made the V and J calls. This sample gives about 20,000 distinct CDR3 sequences in total; under 30% of them show up just once. Jointly, the top ten make up roughly a tenth of the sample.

On the study overall, not on this receptor specifically: The study included relatively few convalescent patients and did not analyze early timepoints after natural infection. Although the median number of SARS-CoV-2-reactive clonotypes went up from some 23 after infection to 35 to 40 after vaccination, the increase was not significant. In convalescent patients, a median around 84% of post-vaccine SARS-CoV-2-reactive clones were detected only after vaccination, and vaccine-specific priming was suggested by this finding. Of the vaccine-specific clones in convalescent patients, 304 of 307, or nearly all, reacted only to SARS-CoV-2 spike and did not cross-react with common cold coronaviruses.

Trimming leaves V shorter by 5 bases and J shorter by 8 bases, with the junction holding 6 bases beyond the gene matches. Taken from the germline V gene, the CDR1 and CDR2 loops are SGHAT and FQNNGV. The CDR3 goes from the cysteine to the phenylalanine over 13 residues. Only the CDR3 portion is preserved as DNA: 39 bases, with reading frame beginning at the first base. A note on this clonotype: Which antigen it targets is not known. Base quality data are lacking; no much larger clone is found one base away.

The sequencing sample was made of cultured CD4+ T cells from blood. Here the chain combines TRBV11-2 and TRBJ2-5, with 9 bases matching TRBD1. This receptor was obtained from a human donor with COVID-19. The CDR3 region has the sequence CASSIRQGGTQYF. In nucleotides, the sequence is TGTGCCAGCAGCATAAGACAGGGGGGTACCCAGTACTTC.